These 5 T cell receptor beta chains came from one sample sequenced in a study of T cell responses to AZD1222 COVID-19 vaccine. The repertoire was sequenced with immunoSEQ multiplex PCR; TCRdb's copy has only in-frame clones and lacks some. Altogether around 69,000 clones are present, 70% to 90% being singletons, with the ten largest covering about a tenth. This specimen was peripheral blood, taken on day 0 of AZD1222 vaccination. The receptors here all came from an adult in good health.

The CDR3 nucleotides are TGTGCTAGTGGTTTGGCAGCCCCCAATCAGCCCCAGCATTTT. This codes for CASGLAAPNQPQHF. V usage is TRBV12-5 and J usage is TRBJ1-5, with D unresolved. Trimming shortened V by 1 base and J by 3 bases, and 7 bases separated the two germline ends. Germline CDR1 reads LGHNT; CDR2 reads FRNRAP. The CDR3 totals 14 residues.

The chain links TRBV5-6 to TRBJ2-3; no clear D. In germline, CDR1 is SGHDT, CDR2 YYEEEE. Trimming cost V 5 bases and J 3 bases, with 10 bases left between them. This CDR3 has 13 residues. As DNA, the CDR3 is TGTGCCAGCAGTTCCGAGTCGACAGATACGCAGTATTTT. Amino acids: CASSSESTDTQYF.

This clone was seen once. V and J are TRBV3-1 (or the pseudogene TRBV3-2) and TRBJ2-3, with 7 nucleotides matching TRBD2. CDR3 length: 15 amino acids. J lost 2 bases, V lost 0 bases, and 2 bases had no gene match. In germline, CDR1 is LGHDT, CDR2 YNNKEL (reference sequence). CDR3 nucleotides: TGTGCCAGCAGCCAAGACCGGGACTACACAGATACGCAGTATTTT. Amino acid sequence: CASSQDRDYTDTQYF.

A few counts support this clone. The chain uses TRBV5-5 and TRBJ1-5, with TRBD1 as a possible D gene (5 bases). This CDR3 region has 15 residues. The ends were cut back, 4 bases at V and 4 bases at J, with 15 bases in the middle. From germline, CDR1 is SGHKS and CDR2 YYEKEE (reference sequence). The CDR3: CASSAQTGRNQPQHF. The CDR3 nucleotides read TGTGCCAGCAGCGCACAAACGGGACGGAATCAGCCCCAGCATTTT.

The CDR3 is CASSLEAGGRETQYF. The CDR3, as DNA: TGCGCCAGCAGCTTGGAGGCAGGGGGCAGGGAGACCCAGTACTTC. This chain joins TRBV5-1 and TRBJ2-5, with 8 bases matching TRBD1. This CDR3 has 15 residues. J was trimmed by 5 bases and V by 0 bases; bases with no gene match: 6. CDR1 SGHRS and CDR2 YFSETQ come from the germline V gene.